Each of the 25 T cell receptor beta chains below was sequenced from the same sample in a study of blood T cell repertoires in COVID-19 (dated by TCRdb to the early 2020s). The library relied on the immunoSEQ multiplex PCR assay. TCRdb obtained this table from immuneACCESS and retained in-frame rearrangements with V and J assigned. These tables miss some clones; where compared with another copy, unresolved V genes account for less than half of the shortfall, and the remainder is unexplained. This sample has around 190,000 clones in its table, and roughly four fifths of those were observed once. The ten most abundant clones make up around 11% of the sample. The sample taken for sequencing was peripheral blood. The receptors were sampled from a woman in her fifties or sixties with acute or convalescent COVID-19.

This clone appeared a single time. This rearrangement joins TRBV29-1 to TRBJ1-2, with D perhaps matching TRBD1 (5 bases). The CDR3 length is 12 residues. Germline V gene lookup returns CDR1 SQVTM and CDR2 ANQGSEA. V shed 4 bases and J shed 5 bases, with 11 bases lying between them. CDR3 protein: CSVVRQGYGYTF. DNA of the CDR3: TGCAGCGTTGTGAGGCAGGGATATGGCTACACCTTC.

A single count supports this clone. The J gene is TRBJ2-7, the V gene TRBV20-1, with 7 bases that match TRBD1. Losses at the gene ends were 3 bases for V and 10 bases for J; bases not matched to a gene: 12. This CDR3 region has 13 residues. CDR1 DFQATT and CDR2 SNEGSKA come from the germline V gene (reference sequence). The CDR3 loop reads CSASGVGWDSQYF. The CDR3 coding sequence is TGCAGTGCTAGTGGGGTGGGTTGGGACAGTCAGTACTTC.

The V and J genes are TRBV6-6 and TRBJ1-5, with D unresolved. V was cut by 4 bases and J by 7 bases, with 8 bases left in between. The CDR3 runs to 12 residues. CDR1 is MNHNY, CDR2 SVGAGI, per germline (reference sequence). The chain's CDR3 is CASSFSVQPQHF. The CDR3 region has the DNA TGTGCCAGCAGTTTCAGCGTACAGCCCCAGCATTTT.

The gene calls are TRBV24-1 and TRBJ2-7; maybe TRBD2 (6 bases). This CDR3 spans 14 amino acids. V was clipped by 3 bases and J by 3 bases, with 11 bases between them. In germline, CDR1 is KGHDR, CDR2 SFDVKD. This CDR3 reads CATSDRVGGYEQYF. CDR3 coding DNA: TGTGCCACCAGTGATAGAGTGGGAGGCTACGAGCAGTACTTC.

The genes are TRBV11-2 and TRBJ1-4; 9 nucleotides align to TRBD1. This CDR3 contains 14 residues. CDR1 and CDR2 from the germline V gene are SGHAT and FQNNGV. After removal of 7 bases from V and 7 bases from J, the junction contained 7 bases not matched to a gene. CDR3 loop: CASTRGQGSEKLFF. The CDR3 DNA follows: TGTGCCAGCACCAGGGGACAGGGAAGTGAAAAACTGTTTTTT.

The V call is TRBV28, the J call TRBJ2-7; 7 bases are shared with TRBD2. The CDR3 is 14 residues long. Germline values: CDR1 MDHEN, CDR2 SYDVKM. With 4 bases clipped from V and 3 bases from J, the junction kept 6 bases outside the gene matches. CDR3 sequence: CASSSLADGYEQYF. The CDR3 nucleotides read TGTGCCAGCAGTTCGCTAGCGGATGGCTACGAGCAGTACTTC.

This clone was picked up many times. The chain joins TRBV7-2 to TRBJ2-7; 14 bases align to TRBD2. Germline V gene lookup returns CDR1 SGHTA and CDR2 FQGNSA. The CDR3 totals 15 residues. Unmatched junction bases numbered 7, after V lost 5 bases and J lost 7 bases. The chain's CDR3 is CASSRGLAGVGEQYF. The CDR3 coding sequence is TGTGCCAGCAGCCGGGGACTAGCGGGAGTCGGAGAGCAGTACTTC.

The J gene is TRBJ2-7, the V gene TRBV5-6; D possibly corresponds to TRBD1 (6 bases). V lost 4 bases and J lost 4, with 9 bases in between. The germline V gene encodes CDR1 SGHDT and CDR2 YYEEEE. CDR3 length: 12 amino acids. The CDR3 here is CASSRDTYEQYF. CDR3 in DNA: TGTGCCAGCAGCAGGGACACGTACGAGCAGTACTTC.

The chain links TRBV5-6 to TRBJ1-2; 8 bases are shared with TRBD1. V shed 4 bases and J 3 bases; nucleotides not matched to a gene: 2. This CDR3 has 13 amino acids. The V gene's germline CDR1 is SGHDT and CDR2 YYEEEE. CDR3 in DNA: TGTGCCAGCAGCCAGGACAGGGACTATGGCTACACCTTC. It codes for CASSQDRDYGYTF.

This chain connects TRBV30 to TRBJ1-1, with D maybe TRBD1 (6 bases). Trimming took off 2 bases at V and 1 base at J, with 11 bases between the two ends. The CDR3 is 14 amino acids. Germline CDR1 is GTSNPN and CDR2 is SVGIG (reference sequence). DNA for the CDR3: TGTGCCTGGAGTACCGGGACAACGAACACTGAAGCTTTCTTT. This translates into CAWSTGTTNTEAFF.

This clone showed up just once. The chain employs TRBV20-1 and TRBJ2-3, with D possibly TRBD2 on 5 matching bases. Germline CDR1 and CDR2: DFQATT and SNEGSKA (reference sequence). The CDR3 consists of 15 residues. V dropped 3 bases and J dropped 2 bases, with 15 bases sitting between them. Here the CDR3 reads CSASSLRGYTDTQYF. The CDR3 DNA follows: TGCAGTGCTAGTTCTCTCCGAGGGTACACAGATACGCAGTATTTT.

The genes are TRBV9 and TRBJ2-7, with D possibly TRBD2 on 5 matching bases. V dropped 2 bases and J dropped 2 bases, with 11 bases sitting between them. The CDR3 has 14 residues. CDR1 and CDR2 (germline): SGDLS, YYNGEE. CDR3 protein: CASSVGPAAYEQYF. In DNA, the CDR3 is TGTGCCAGCAGCGTCGGACCAGCGGCCTACGAGCAGTACTTC.

The rearrangement uses TRBV27 and TRBJ2-1; possible D gene TRBD2, 5 bases. The ends were cut back, 4 bases at V and 8 bases at J, with 12 bases in the middle. The CDR3 extends over 13 amino acids. Germline V gene data show CDR1 as MNHEY and CDR2 as SMNVEV (reference sequence). The CDR3 coding sequence is TGTGCCAGCAGTTGGCGGGTTTCGGATGAGCAGTTCTTC. Its translation: CASSWRVSDEQFF.

The V and J genes are TRBV20-1 and TRBJ1-4; 9 bases are a match to TRBD1. Per the germline V gene, CDR1 is DFQATT and CDR2 is SNEGSKA (reference sequence). Trimming at V came to 3 bases and at J to 1 base, leaving 6 bases not matched to a gene. The CDR3 extends over 16 amino acids. CDR3 loop: CSASGQGKVTNEKLFF. In DNA, the CDR3 is TGCAGTGCTAGTGGACAGGGGAAAGTAACTAATGAAAAACTGTTTTTT.

The J gene is TRBJ2-7, the V gene TRBV28; 12 bases align to TRBD1. Germline loops: CDR1 MDHEN, CDR2 SYDVKM. The trim removed 11 bases at V and 4 bases at J, leaving 6 bases unmatched. The CDR3 spans 13 residues. The CDR3 protein is CAGGTGGRYEQYF. CDR3 DNA sequence: TGTGCCGGGGGGACAGGGGGCCGGTACGAGCAGTACTTC.

As to this clone: Other DNA sequences from this sample encode an identical CDR3 as well. The V and J genes are TRBV5-6 and TRBJ2-1; 7 bases are a match to TRBD1. Losses at the gene ends were 1 base for V and 7 bases for J; bases not matched to a gene: 5. The CDR3 totals 14 residues. The germline CDR1 and CDR2 sequences are SGHDT and YYEEEE. CDR3 region: CASSLKGALNEQFF. The CDR3 DNA is TGTGCCAGCAGCTTGAAGGGGGCCCTTAATGAGCAGTTCTTC. The variable domain in full, with the rest retrieved from reference TRBV5-6 and TRBJ2-1, is DAGVTQSPTHLIKTRGQQVTLRCSPKSGHDTVSWYQQALGQGPQFIFQYYEEEERQRGNFPDRFSGHQFPNYSSELNVNALLLGDSALYLCASSLKGALNEQFFGPGTRLTVL.

This clone occurred a few times. This sequence joins TRBV5-6 and TRBJ1-1; no clear D. The V gene's germline CDR1 is SGHDT and CDR2 YYEEEE. Trimming removed 0 bases at V and 0 bases at J, with 21 bases between. This CDR3 comprises 19 residues. The CDR3 bases are TGTGCCAGCAGCTTGGGCCCACGTAGGAGGTCACAGATGAACACTGAAGCTTTCTTT. Its protein product is CASSLGPRRRSQMNTEAFF.

The chain joins TRBV6-5 to TRBJ2-1; D might be TRBD2 (6 bases). This CDR3 contains 14 residues. V gave up 5 bases and J gave up 10 bases, with 18 bases separating them. Germline-derived CDR1 and CDR2 are MNHEY and SVGAGI. This CDR3 reads CASSNRALGGEQFF. The DNA of the CDR3 is TGTGCCAGCAGTAACCGGGCCCTCGGAGGGGAGCAGTTCTTC.

The V and J genes are TRBV11-2 and TRBJ1-5, with D unresolved. The germline gives CDR1 SGHAT, CDR2 FQNNGV. V shed 5 bases and J shed 4 bases, with 15 bases lying between them. The CDR3 loop spans 15 amino acids. The CDR3 is CASSPYMQLNQPQHF. In DNA form, the CDR3 reads TGTGCCAGCAGCCCATATATGCAGTTGAATCAGCCCCAGCATTTT.

This chain connects TRBV9 to TRBJ1-6; a weak D match, TRBD1 (6 bases). Germline values: CDR1 SGDLS, CDR2 YYNGEE. Between the trimmed V and J ends, which lost 3 bases and 0 bases, there was a span of 16 bases. This CDR3 has 18 residues. The CDR3 region has the DNA TGTGCCAGCAGCGCCCCACAGGGACGAAGCTCCTATAATTCACCCCTCCACTTT. Translating it yields CASSAPQGRSSYNSPLHF.

The chain has TRBV6-5 and TRBJ1-3; D remains unclear. CDR1 and CDR2 (germline): MNHEY, SVGAGI. The V end lost 2 bases, the J end lost 3 bases, and 14 bases lay between the germline ends. The CDR3 is 16 amino acids. The CDR3 region has the DNA TGTGCCAGCAGTTACCTCGAAGGAGGGCGTGGAAACACCATATATTTT. This gives the protein CASSYLEGGRGNTIYF.

V is TRBV28 and J is TRBJ2-3; 10 bases map to TRBD2. The V and J ends lost 5 bases and 3 bases, in that order; junction bases with no gene match: 8. The CDR3 is 16 amino acids. Germline-derived CDR1 and CDR2 are MDHEN and SYDVKM. DNA of the CDR3: TGTGCCAGCAGTCTCGCGGGAGCGGGAGGGACAGATACGCAGTATTTT. Its protein product is CASSLAGAGGTDTQYF. The entire variable domain, with the rest obtained from reference TRBV28 and TRBJ2-3, is as follows: DVKVTQSSRYLVKRTGEKVFLECVQDMDHENMFWYRQDPGLGLRLIYFSYDVKMKEKGDIPEGYSVSREKKERFSLILESASTNQTSMYLCASSLAGAGGTDTQYFGPGTRLTVL.

The chain uses TRBV11-2 and TRBJ2-3, with TRBD1 matching over 7 bases. Germline lookup yields CDR1 SGHAT and CDR2 FQNNGV. The CDR3 extends over 15 amino acids. The ends lost 4 bases at V and 3 bases at J; junction bases unmatched: 7. CDR3 DNA: TGTGCCAGCAGCTCTCGACAGGGTCAAACAGATACGCAGTATTTT. Translating gives CASSSRQGQTDTQYF.

This clone was found a few times. The chain recombines TRBV18 with TRBJ1-6; 7 bases match TRBD1. CDR3 length: 14 amino acids. J lost 7 bases, V lost 5 bases, and 5 bases had no gene match. The germline V gene encodes CDR1 KGHSH and CDR2 LQKENI. CDR3 sequence: CASSGQAKNSPLHF. The CDR3 DNA sequence: TGTGCCAGCTCAGGACAGGCCAAGAATTCACCCCTCCACTTT.

This clone was detected a few times. The rearrangement links TRBV6-2 or TRBV6-3 to TRBJ2-7; 7 bases fit TRBD2. This CDR3 is 15 amino acids long. V gave up 0 bases and J gave up 3 bases; unmatched junction bases: 5. CDR1 is MNHEY, CDR2 SVGEGT, per germline. CDR3 sequence (DNA): TGTGCCAGCAGTTACTCGCGGGAGACTGGCTACGAGCAGTACTTC. This codes for CASSYSRETGYEQYF.